The 5 T cell receptor beta chains listed next were all sequenced from one sample in a study of blood T cell repertoires in COVID-19. Method: immunoSEQ multiplex PCR; TCRdb's copy keeps in-frame clones and lacks some. The sample lists about 140,000 clones; 85% to 90% were seen once. What was sequenced was peripheral blood. These receptors were taken from a woman aged 80 or older with acute or convalescent COVID-19.

J is TRBJ2-1 and V is TRBV20-1; TRBD1 might be the D (5 bases). Trimming cost V 0 bases and J 12 bases, with 9 bases left between them. Germline V gives CDR1 DFQATT, CDR2 SNEGSKA (reference sequence). The CDR3 is 11 residues long. DNA of the CDR3: TGCAGTGCTAGAGATTTGGACACGCAGTTCTTC. Protein product: CSARDLDTQFF.

This chain links TRBV5-1 with TRBJ1-2; 8 bases are a match to TRBD1. V lost 4 bases to trimming and J lost 4 bases; unmatched junction nucleotides: 3. Looked up from germline, CDR1 is SGHRS and CDR2 is YFSETQ. The CDR3 is 13 residues long. CDR3 loop: CASSRGTGYGYTF. CDR3 sequence (DNA): TGCGCCAGCAGCCGCGGGACAGGCTATGGCTACACCTTC. The full variable domain, its missing parts supplied by reference TRBV5-1 and TRBJ1-2, is KAGVTQTPRYLIKTRGQQVTLSCSPISGHRSVSWYQQTPGQGLQFLFEYFSETQRNKGNFPGRFSGRQFSNSRSEMNVSTLELGDSALYLCASSRGTGYGYTFGSGTRLTVV.

This sequence joins TRBV6-5 and TRBJ1-1, with 9 positions matching TRBD1. This CDR3 region has 15 residues. J was trimmed by 5 bases and V by 9 bases; bases with no gene match: 13. Germline V gene lookup returns CDR1 MNHEY and CDR2 SVGAGI. The CDR3 here is CASSSQGARWTEAFF. CDR3 nucleotide sequence: TGTGCCAGTTCTTCACAGGGGGCGAGATGGACTGAAGCTTTCTTT.

The chain uses TRBV7-8 and TRBJ1-6, with TRBD1 matching 7 bases. Germline trimming cut 5 bases from V and 9 bases from J; bases unmatched to any gene: 10. Per the germline V gene, CDR1 is SGHVS and CDR2 is FQNEAQ. The CDR3 consists of 15 residues. DNA for the CDR3: TGTGCCAGCAGCCGAGACAGGGCAGGCATTTCACCCCTCCACTTT. Protein sequence: CASSRDRAGISPLHF.

V gene TRBV3-1 (or the pseudogene TRBV3-2) combines with J gene TRBJ1-5; D not resolved. V shed 0 bases and J shed 7 bases, with 7 bases lying between them. The CDR3 covers 13 residues. Germline lookup yields CDR1 LGHDT and CDR2 YNNKEL (reference sequence). CDR3 amino acids: CASSQDLKQPQHF. CDR3 nucleotide sequence: TGTGCCAGCAGCCAAGATCTAAAGCAGCCCCAGCATTTT.